Listed below are T cell receptor beta chains from one sample, sequenced in a study of shared clonotypes between healthy human individuals. Method: immunoSEQ multiplex PCR; TCRdb's copy keeps in-frame clones and lacks some. Of about 2.1 million clones detected, approximately 94% appear once; the ten largest clones hold about 1.5%. The sample consisted of naive CD8+ T cells from PBMCs. Source of these receptors: a man aged 18 to 30 in good health. Some clones in this sample may be carry-over from other donors' samples. Both conserved end residues are part of each CDR3. The D gene is left open where the match is weak. Rows may omit the clone size; those that give it use once, few, many or a size class.

CDR3aa	CDR3nt	v_gene	j_gene	d_gene	abundance	len
CASSWGQVRDTQYF	TGTGCCAGCAGCTGGGGACAGGTGCGAGATACGCAGTATTTT	TRBV5-8	TRBJ2-3	TRBD1	.	14
CASSDRGSANEKLFF	TGTGCCAGCAGCGATAGAGGTTCGGCTAATGAAAAACTGTTTTTT	TRBV9	TRBJ1-4	.	.	15
CASSQLWTGGETQYF	TGTGCCAGCAGCCAACTCTGGACAGGGGGGGAGACCCAGTACTTC	TRBV14	TRBJ2-5	TRBD1	.	15
CASSLEQTEAFF	TGTGCCAGCAGCTTGGAACAGACGGAAGCTTTCTTT	TRBV13	TRBJ1-1	.	.	12
CASSPDRVHLSNYGYTF	TGTGCCAGCAGTCCGGACAGGGTCCATCTCTCTAACTATGGCTACACCTTC	TRBV28	TRBJ1-2	TRBD1	.	17
CASSLLQGGNEQYF	TGTGCCAGCAGTTTACTACAGGGGGGTAACGAGCAGTACTTC	TRBV27	TRBJ2-7	TRBD1	once	14
CASMGEGISNQPQHF	TGTGCCAGCATGGGTGAGGGGATTAGCAATCAGCCCCAGCATTTT	TRBV2	TRBJ1-5	.	.	15
CASSSSDGCGYTF	TGTGCCAGCAGCTCAAGTGATGGCTGTGGCTACACCTTC	TRBV9	TRBJ1-2	.	.	13
CAWSVTSVNEQFF	TGTGCCTGGAGTGTAACTAGCGTCAATGAGCAGTTCTTC	TRBV30	TRBJ2-1	TRBD2	once	13
CAWSVGLSYEQYF	TGTGCCTGGAGTGTGGGGTTATCCTACGAGCAGTACTTC	TRBV30	TRBJ2-7	.	once	13
CASSSPHGGMYNEQFF	TGTGCCAGCAGTTCTCCCCACGGCGGTATGTACAATGAGCAGTTCTTC	TRBV27	TRBJ2-1	.	.	16
CSVLGGKGYTF	TGCAGCGTTTTAGGGGGCAAAGGCTACACCTTC	TRBV29-1	TRBJ1-2	TRBD1	.	11
CASSNRDVNGYTF	TGTGCCAGCAGTAACAGGGACGTCAATGGCTACACCTTC	TRBV27	TRBJ1-2	.	.	13
CASSKSGTTVHSGANVLTF	TGTGCCAGCAGCAAATCCGGGACGACAGTCCACTCTGGGGCCAACGTCCTGACTTTC	TRBV21-1	TRBJ2-6	.	.	19
CASSSRTGGNEKLFF	TGTGCCAGCAGTTCCAGGACAGGGGGTAATGAAAAACTGTTTTTT	TRBV27	TRBJ1-4	TRBD1	.	15
CASSITGGSTDTQYF	TGTGCCAGTAGTATTACAGGAGGAAGCACAGATACGCAGTATTTT	TRBV19	TRBJ2-3	.	.	15
CASSAGGQPQHF	TGTGCCAGCAGCGCAGGAGGTCAGCCCCAGCATTTT	TRBV5-6	TRBJ1-5	.	.	12
CASSVGLAASYEQYF	TGTGCCAGCAGTGTGGGACTAGCGGCTTCCTACGAGCAGTACTTC	TRBV7-3	TRBJ2-7	TRBD2	.	15
CASSSSWGGAGTDTQYF	TGTGCCAGCAGTTCCTCGTGGGGGGGAGCAGGAACAGATACGCAGTATTTT	TRBV7-9	TRBJ2-3	TRBD2	.	17
CASSLRAVLFF	TGTGCCAGCAGCCTAAGGGCCGTATTGTTCTTC	TRBV5-8	TRBJ2-1	.	.	11
CASSMDRGLGNTIYF	TGTGCCAGCAGTATGGACAGGGGGCTAGGAAACACCATATATTTT	TRBV27	TRBJ1-3	TRBD1	once	15
CASSLSGAESYEQYF	TGTGCCAGCAGTTTATCGGGGGCAGAATCGTACGAGCAGTACTTC	TRBV27	TRBJ2-7	.	.	15
CASSLAGQGPYNEQFF	TGCGCCAGCAGCTTGGCCGGGCAGGGCCCCTACAATGAGCAGTTCTTC	TRBV5-1	TRBJ2-1	.	.	16
CASSLQGASYEQYF	TGTGCCAGCAGCTTACAGGGGGCCTCCTACGAGCAGTACTTC	TRBV28	TRBJ2-7	TRBD1	.	14
CASSVASGGREQFF	TGTGCCAGCAGCGTAGCATCAGGGGGGCGTGAGCAGTTCTTC	TRBV9	TRBJ2-1	.	.	14
CASSVVPFMAFGSGANVLTF	TGTGCCAGCAGTGTGGTGCCGTTTATGGCGTTTGGGTCTGGGGCCAACGTCCTGACTTTC	TRBV6-1	TRBJ2-6	.	.	20
CASSPGSPGVGEQYF	TGTGCCAGCAGTCCCGGGAGCCCAGGGGTCGGCGAGCAGTACTTC	TRBV6-5	TRBJ2-7	.	once	15
CAIRGQGGTYEQYF	TGTGCCATCAGGGGACAGGGAGGAACCTACGAGCAGTACTTC	TRBV10-3	TRBJ2-7	TRBD1	.	14
CASVQGRGTEAFF	TGTGCCAGCGTACAGGGGCGAGGCACTGAAGCTTTCTTT	TRBV6-6	TRBJ1-1	TRBD1	once	13
CASSLEIRDNEQFF	TGTGCCAGCAGCTTAGAGATCAGAGACAATGAGCAGTTCTTC	TRBV7-6	TRBJ2-1	.	.	14